The 7 T cell receptor beta chains below come from one sample, sequenced in a study of response to subunit inactivated influenza vaccine. In TCRdb, the RT-PCR reads were re-called with MiXCR into one record per CDR3 protein. This sample yields fewer than 600,000 distinct CDR3 sequences, of which approximately 7.8% are seen a single time; roughly 14% belongs to the top ten. Specimen: PBMCs from blood, collected less than 25 months after vaccination. The receptors originated from a man between 50 and 69 years old who received an inactivated influenza vaccine.

V usage is TRBV19 and J usage is TRBJ1-2; D is undetermined. Germline CDR1 and CDR2: LNHDA and SQIVND (reference sequence). The V gene lost 5 bases and the J gene lost 7 bases, with 8 bases spanning the gap. The CDR3 is 11 residues long. The CDR3 spells CASSADRGYTF. CDR3 in DNA: TGTGCCAGTAGTGCCGATCGTGGCTACACCTTC.

This clonotype was picked up many times. The chain has TRBV7-2 and TRBJ1-5; weak D call: TRBD1 (5 bases). Germline V gives CDR1 SGHTA, CDR2 FQGNSA. This CDR3 spans 14 amino acids. V lost 9 bases and J 0 bases, leaving 12 bases between the germline ends. CDR3 nucleotide sequence: TGTGCCAGTGCGACAGAATATAGCAATCAGCCCCAGCATTTT. The encoded protein is CASATEYSNQPQHF.

The chain couples TRBV12-3 or TRBV12-4 to TRBJ1-1; maybe TRBD1 (6 bases). This CDR3 is 17 amino acids long. The V end was cut by 6 bases, the J end by 2 bases, with 22 bases between. The CDR3 region is CASSPMRAGVPNTEAFF. CDR3 DNA sequence: TGTGCCAGCAGCCCTATGAGGGCAGGGGTTCCTAACACTGAAGCTTTCTTT.

This chain joins TRBV2 and TRBJ2-7, with D perhaps being TRBD1 or TRBD2 (5 bases each). The ends were cut back, 6 bases at V and 4 bases at J, with 10 bases in the middle. Germline V CDR1 and CDR2: SNHLY, FYNNEI. This CDR3 region has 12 residues. The CDR3 loop is CASSAGGYEQYF. The CDR3 region has the DNA TGTGCCAGCAGCGCTGGGGGTTACGAGCAGTACTTC.

This clonotype was observed a few times. The V and J genes are TRBV4-2 and TRBJ1-2, with a tentative D call TRBD1 (5 bases). This CDR3 comprises 14 residues. The V end lost 2 bases, the J end lost 3 bases, and 10 bases lay between the germline ends. Per germline, CDR1 LGHNA and CDR2 YNFKEQ. DNA for the CDR3: TGTGCCAGCAGCCAACCTCGGGGGGACTATGGCTACACCTTC. Protein product: CASSQPRGDYGYTF.

This clonotype was found many times. The genes are TRBV20-1 and TRBJ2-7, with no clear D. Looked up from germline, CDR1 is DFQATT and CDR2 is SNEGSKA (reference sequence). V was shortened by 1 base and J by 7 bases, with 14 bases between the two germline ends. The CDR3 has 13 residues. CDR3 amino acids: CSARVLLPFEQYF. The CDR3 DNA follows: TGCAGTGCTAGAGTTTTGCTGCCCTTTGAGCAGTACTTC.

V usage is TRBV20-1 and J usage is TRBJ2-4; TRBD1 aligns across 8 bases. V lost 3 bases to trimming and J lost 6 bases; unmatched junction nucleotides: 10. The germline V gene has CDR1 DFQATT and CDR2 SNEGSKA (reference sequence). This CDR3 contains 15 residues. The DNA of the CDR3 is TGCAGTGCTAGTGACCAGGGGGCCTACTTAAACATTCAGTACTTC. This translates into CSASDQGAYLNIQYF.